This T cell receptor beta chain was obtained from a study of blood T cell repertoires in COVID-19. Whole-study context: Both acute and convalescent COVID-19 samples were obtained from the United States, Italy and Spain. In each case, the material was cDNA or gDNA derived from T cells, B-cell-depleted T cells, or PBMCs.

Profiling relied on immunoSEQ multiplex PCR, and the TCRdb table lists in-frame clones only, not all of them. Of about 76,000 clones listed, around nine tenths were seen once; the top ten hold over 15%. Material: peripheral blood. This receptor was identified in a human donor in a cohort sampled during active COVID-19.

In DNA form, the CDR3 reads TGTGCCACCAGCAGAGACTGGCGGCGTCAGGGGGGGCAGTTCTTC. This sequence encodes CATSRDWRRQGGQFF. This chain uses TRBV15 with TRBJ2-1; possibly TRBD1 for D (7 bases). Germline loops: CDR1 LNHNV, CDR2 YYDKDF (reference sequence). CDR3 size: 15 residues. Deletions cut 0 bases from V and 12 bases from J, with 18 bases between.